Following are 7 T cell receptor beta chains from one sample sequenced in a study of blood T cell repertoires in COVID-19. Produced via immunoSEQ multiplex PCR; TCRdb's table is partial and in-frame only. The table shows 300,000 to 450,000 clones, with 87% occurring only once. The sequencing sample was made of peripheral blood. The receptors come from a woman in her 30s with COVID-19, enrolled during active disease.

The rearrangement links TRBV19 to TRBJ1-3, with D possibly TRBD1 on 5 matching bases. V was pared by 4 bases and J by 0 bases, with 7 bases between. Per the germline V gene, CDR1 is LNHDA and CDR2 is SQIVND (reference sequence). This CDR3 has 14 residues. CDR3 sequence: CASSKTGSGNTIYF. The CDR3 nucleotides read TGTGCCAGTAGTAAAACAGGCTCTGGAAACACCATATATTTT.

The chain uses TRBV6-5 and TRBJ2-7, with TRBD1 matching over 8 bases. In germline, CDR1 is MNHEY, CDR2 SVGAGI. This CDR3 is built from 14 residues. The ends lost 10 bases at V and 3 bases at J; junction bases unmatched: 11. In DNA, the CDR3 is TGTGCCATCCAGGGGGCCGTAGGAGGCTACGAGCAGTACTTC. As protein: CAIQGAVGGYEQYF.

The sample holds one count of this clone. This rearrangement joins TRBV3-1 (or the pseudogene TRBV3-2) to TRBJ1-2; 8 bases are a match to TRBD1. The CDR3 length is 14 residues. The V gene's germline CDR1 is LGHDT and CDR2 YNNKEL (reference sequence). With V trimmed by 1 base and J by 4 bases, 2 bases remained unmatched. This chain's CDR3 is CASSQGQGPYGYTF. The CDR3 DNA follows: TGTGCCAGCAGCCAAGGACAGGGGCCCTATGGCTACACCTTC.

V is TRBV3-1 (or the pseudogene TRBV3-2) and J is TRBJ2-1, with 8 bases lining up with TRBD2. The CDR3 runs 16 residues. The ends lost 3 bases at V and 6 bases at J; junction bases unmatched: 10. Germline-derived CDR1 and CDR2 are LGHDT and YNNKEL (reference sequence). In nucleotides, the CDR3 is TGTGCCAGCAGCCAGGAACTAGCGGTCGGTTCCAATGAGCAGTTCTTC. Its protein is CASSQELAVGSNEQFF.

This chain connects TRBV6-5 to TRBJ1-5, with 8 positions matching TRBD1. CDR3 size: 13 residues. Unmatched junction bases numbered 5, after V lost 6 bases and J lost 7 bases. Germline V CDR1 and CDR2: MNHEY, SVGAGI. The CDR3 region is CASRDRVLQPQHF. DNA of the CDR3: TGTGCCAGCAGGGACAGGGTGTTGCAGCCCCAGCATTTT.

The chain joins TRBV7-3 to TRBJ2-7, with D unresolved. V lost 1 base, J lost 3 bases, and 7 bases lay in between. The CDR3 is 13 amino acids. The germline gives CDR1 SGHTA, CDR2 FQGTGA. The CDR3 sequence: CASSLNWLYEQYF. The DNA of the CDR3 is TGTGCCAGCAGCTTAAATTGGCTCTACGAGCAGTACTTC. The full variable domain, in which reference TRBV7-3 and TRBJ2-7 provide the parts outside the CDR3, is GAGVSQTPSNKVTEKGKYVELRCDPISGHTALYWYRQSLGQGPEFLIYFQGTGAADDSGLPNDRFFAVRPEGSVSTLKIQRTERGDSAVYLCASSLNWLYEQYFGPGTRLTVT.

The rearrangement links TRBV30 to TRBJ2-2; 11 bases fit TRBD2. The CDR3 sequence is 16 residues long. Germline V gene sequence: CDR1 GTSNPN, CDR2 SVGIG (reference sequence). Losses at the gene ends were 2 bases for V and 3 bases for J; bases not matched to a gene: 5. This CDR3 is CAWSPSGRTYTGELFF. CDR3 in DNA: TGTGCCTGGAGTCCTAGCGGGAGGACCTACACCGGGGAGCTGTTTTTT.